The rows below give T cell receptor beta chains drawn from one sample of a study of CD8 T cells in Susac syndrome. Via MiXCR, TCRdb re-called the immunoSEQ multiplex PCR reads, giving one row per CDR3 protein. Of roughly 200,000 distinct CDR3 sequences listed, around 94% were seen once; the top ten hold 0.085% to 0.1%. The sample comprised CD4+ T cells from PBMCs. The receptors derive from a human donor with Susac syndrome. The conserved cysteine and the conserved F or W are not part of the CDR3 here. The order of the fields is D gene, V gene, CDR3 protein. The D gene is left open where the match is weak.

d_call: NA
v_call: TRBV30
cdr3_aa: AWSQGMGLVAGELF

d_call: NA
v_call: TRBV15
cdr3_aa: ATSRDLGGNQPQH

d_call: TRBD2
v_call: TRBV30
cdr3_aa: AWSWAGGGYNEQF

d_call: TRBD2
v_call: TRBV30
cdr3_aa: AWMKPSGGPGTQY

d_call: TRBD1
v_call: TRBV20-1
cdr3_aa: SAFSGTGTSYEQY

d_call: NA
v_call: TRBV29-1
cdr3_aa: SVEGRGGYT

d_call: NA
v_call: TRBV7-2
cdr3_aa: ASSLVGVAEDNEQF

d_call: NA
v_call: TRBV3-1
cdr3_aa: ASSQDSAHNEQF

d_call: NA
v_call: TRBV30
cdr3_aa: AWSLGPDTQY

d_call: NA
v_call: TRBV6-2/TRBV6-3
cdr3_aa: ASRYPGGYT

d_call: TRBD2
v_call: TRBV28
cdr3_aa: ASTLSGSSYEQY

d_call: NA
v_call: TRBV7-2
cdr3_aa: ASRYPGTRYNEQF

d_call: TRBD2
v_call: TRBV18
cdr3_aa: ASSPASGKETQY

d_call: NA
v_call: TRBV18
cdr3_aa: ASSPGVWEQY

d_call: NA
v_call: TRBV20-1
cdr3_aa: SARAELDRVLYGYT

d_call: TRBD1
v_call: TRBV6-2/TRBV6-3
cdr3_aa: ASTLGQENNEQF

d_call: TRBD1
v_call: TRBV7-9
cdr3_aa: ASSELRDRGLNEKLF

d_call: NA
v_call: TRBV24-1
cdr3_aa: ATRDPGHNTGELF

d_call: NA
v_call: TRBV20-1
cdr3_aa: SAHGANEKLF

d_call: TRBD1
v_call: TRBV9
cdr3_aa: ASSPEGQGNSPLH

d_call: NA
v_call: TRBV12-3/TRBV12-4
cdr3_aa: ASSTLAAADTQY

d_call: TRBD1
v_call: TRBV6-5
cdr3_aa: ASSYSNWGQGYEQY

d_call: NA
v_call: TRBV18
cdr3_aa: ASSESTNEKLF

d_call: TRBD1
v_call: TRBV10-3
cdr3_aa: AISGPGQGAQSSGNTIY

d_call: NA
v_call: TRBV15
cdr3_aa: ATSPGTEREQPQH

d_call: NA
v_call: TRBV18
cdr3_aa: ASSPPEGKETQY

d_call: TRBD1
v_call: TRBV30
cdr3_aa: AWSTGGTESNYGYT

d_call: NA
v_call: TRBV6-2/TRBV6-3
cdr3_aa: ASNLIPASPLH

d_call: NA
v_call: TRBV15
cdr3_aa: ATSRVGDWTETGPGELF

d_call: NA
v_call: TRBV12-3/TRBV12-4
cdr3_aa: ASSSSSASTDTQY

d_call: TRBD1
v_call: TRBV2
cdr3_aa: ASSEDRGPDEQF

d_call: NA
v_call: TRBV4-2
cdr3_aa: ASSQETRQGDTIY

d_call: NA
v_call: TRBV6-5
cdr3_aa: ASSYSGDSGNTIY

d_call: NA
v_call: TRBV27
cdr3_aa: ASSFKASGSPLH

d_call: NA
v_call: TRBV10-1
cdr3_aa: ASSEWGSTGPDEQY

d_call: TRBD1
v_call: TRBV5-4
cdr3_aa: ASSWTTGVEAF

d_call: TRBD2
v_call: TRBV29-1
cdr3_aa: SVSPSGAQETQY

d_call: TRBD1
v_call: TRBV20-1
cdr3_aa: SARAPTGVNTEAF

d_call: TRBD1
v_call: TRBV5-1
cdr3_aa: ASSPTGDASYNEQF

d_call: NA
v_call: TRBV18
cdr3_aa: ASSPPLAGRGSAEAF

d_call: NA
v_call: TRBV5-1
cdr3_aa: ASSLGGVQETQY

d_call: NA
v_call: TRBV19
cdr3_aa: ASSLGPGELF